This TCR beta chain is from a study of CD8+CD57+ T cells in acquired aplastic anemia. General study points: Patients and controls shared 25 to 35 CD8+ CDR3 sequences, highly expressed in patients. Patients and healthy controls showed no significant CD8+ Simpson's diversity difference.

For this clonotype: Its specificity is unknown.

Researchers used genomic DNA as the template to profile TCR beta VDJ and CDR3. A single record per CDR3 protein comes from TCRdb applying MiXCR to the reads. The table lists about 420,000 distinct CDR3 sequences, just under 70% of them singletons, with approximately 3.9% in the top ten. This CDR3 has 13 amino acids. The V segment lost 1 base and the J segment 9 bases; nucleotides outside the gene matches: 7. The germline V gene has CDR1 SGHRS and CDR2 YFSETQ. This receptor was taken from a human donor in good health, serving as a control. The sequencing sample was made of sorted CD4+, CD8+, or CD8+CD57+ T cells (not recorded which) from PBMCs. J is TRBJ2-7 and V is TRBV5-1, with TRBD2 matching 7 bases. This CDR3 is CASSLRGVRAQYF. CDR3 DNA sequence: TGCGCCAGCAGCTTGCGGGGGGTAAGGGCGCAGTACTTC.